A selection of T cell receptor beta chains follows, all from one sample in a study of cytotoxic CD8 clonotypes in ibrutinib-treated CLL. Sequenced by immunoSEQ multiplex PCR; TCRdb stores in-frame clones only, minus some. The sample holds about 50,000 clones, approximately 53% seen once. Sequences were derived from PBMCs, sampled after 12 months of ibrutinib treatment. Every receptor here comes from a human donor with chronic lymphocytic leukemia. Each CDR3 is given with its conserved first and last residue. A D gene is named only where the DNA matches it firmly. Clone size appears in some rows only: once, few, many, or a class for an expanded clone.

>TRBD1|TRBV7-8|TRBJ1-2|few
CASSLAQGGYGYTF
TGTGCCAGCAGCTTAGCCCAGGGGGGCTATGGCTACACCTTC
>.|TRBV5-6|TRBJ2-5|once
CASSFFSGQETQYF
TGTGCCAGCAGCTTTTTCTCGGGGCAAGAGACCCAGTACTTC
>TRBD1|TRBV9|TRBJ1-6|few
CASSVGVRDRGREPLHF
TGTGCCAGCAGCGTAGGAGTGCGGGACAGGGGGCGGGAACCCCTCCACTTT
>.|TRBV2|TRBJ2-1|few
CASSEARDFYNEQFF
TGTGCCAGCAGTGAAGCCCGGGACTTCTACAATGAGCAGTTCTTC
>.|TRBV7-2|TRBJ1-2|many
CASSSDNLYGYTF
TGTGCCAGCAGCTCGGACAACCTCTATGGCTACACCTTC
>TRBD1|TRBV27|TRBJ1-6|.
CASRPKTGAHSPLHF
TGTGCCAGCAGACCTAAAACAGGGGCTCATTCACCCCTCCACTTT
>TRBD2|TRBV5-1|TRBJ2-1|few
CASSPITGGNRNEQFF
TGCGCCAGCAGCCCAATCACGGGAGGAAACCGCAATGAGCAGTTCTTC
>.|TRBV19|TRBJ1-1|.
CASSIRKGLSNTEAFF
TGTGCCAGTAGTATCAGAAAGGGGTTATCGAACACTGAAGCTTTCTTT
>.|TRBV2|TRBJ2-2|few
CASSLTGELFF
TGTGCCAGCTCCCTCACCGGGGAGCTGTTTTTT
>.|TRBV2|TRBJ1-5|.
CASSVGGPGQPQHF
TGTGCCAGCAGTGTGGGAGGCCCGGGGCAGCCCCAGCATTTT
>TRBD1|TRBV18|TRBJ1-4|.
CASSPTGLNEKLFF
TGTGCCAGCTCACCGACAGGGCTTAATGAAAAACTGTTTTTT
>.|TRBV11-2|TRBJ2-1|few
CASSLDLLRGLYNEQFF
TGTGCCAGCAGCTTAGATCTTTTGCGGGGGCTCTACAATGAGCAGTTCTTC
>TRBD2|TRBV5-4|TRBJ2-3|.
CASSSRTSGDTQYF
TGTGCCAGCAGCTCTAGGACTAGCGGAGATACGCAGTATTTT
>.|TRBV20-1|TRBJ1-1|many
CSARGIGEAFF
TGCAGTGCTAGGGGGATTGGCGAAGCTTTCTTT